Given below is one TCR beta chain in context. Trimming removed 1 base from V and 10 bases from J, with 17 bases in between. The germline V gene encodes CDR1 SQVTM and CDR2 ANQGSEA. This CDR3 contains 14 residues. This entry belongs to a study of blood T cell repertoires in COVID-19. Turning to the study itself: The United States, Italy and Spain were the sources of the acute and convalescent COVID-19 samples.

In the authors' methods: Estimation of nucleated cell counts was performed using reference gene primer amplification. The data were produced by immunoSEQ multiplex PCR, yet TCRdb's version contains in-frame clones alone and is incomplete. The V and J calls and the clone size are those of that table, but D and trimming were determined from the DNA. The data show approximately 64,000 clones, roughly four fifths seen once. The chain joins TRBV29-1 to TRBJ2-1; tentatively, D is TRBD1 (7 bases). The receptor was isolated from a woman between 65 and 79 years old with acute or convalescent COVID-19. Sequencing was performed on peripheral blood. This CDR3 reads CSVEVDHPGGEQFF. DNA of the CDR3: TGCAGCGTTGAAGTGGACCATCCAGGGGGGGAGCAGTTCTTC.